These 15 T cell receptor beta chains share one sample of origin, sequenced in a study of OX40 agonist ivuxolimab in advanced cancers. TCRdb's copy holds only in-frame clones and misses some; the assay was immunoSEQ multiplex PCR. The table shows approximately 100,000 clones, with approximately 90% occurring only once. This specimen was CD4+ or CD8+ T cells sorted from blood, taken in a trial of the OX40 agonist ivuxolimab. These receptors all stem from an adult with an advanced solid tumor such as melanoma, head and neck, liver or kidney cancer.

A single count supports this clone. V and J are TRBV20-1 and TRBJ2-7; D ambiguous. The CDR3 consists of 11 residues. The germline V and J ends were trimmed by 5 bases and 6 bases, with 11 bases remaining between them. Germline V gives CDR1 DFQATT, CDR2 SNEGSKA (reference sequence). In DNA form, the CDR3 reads TGCAGTGCTCTAGGACCCGGCGAGCAGTACTTC. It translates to CSALGPGEQYF.

In nucleotides, the CDR3 is TGTGCCAGCAGCTTAGTCCCTTACAATGAGCAGTTCTTC. Residues: CASSLVPYNEQFF. The chain couples TRBV11-3 to TRBJ2-1, with D hard to call. The CDR3 spans 13 residues. The V end was cut by 1 base, the J end by 4 bases, with 5 bases between. Germline CDR1 SGHNT, CDR2 YENEEA. The full variable domain, completed using reference TRBV11-3 and TRBJ2-1, is EAGVVQSPRYKIIEKKQPVAFWCNPISGHNTLYWYLQNLGQGPELLIRYENEEAVDDSQLPKDRFSAERLKGVDSTLKIQPAELGDSAVYLCASSLVPYNEQFFGPGTRLTVL.

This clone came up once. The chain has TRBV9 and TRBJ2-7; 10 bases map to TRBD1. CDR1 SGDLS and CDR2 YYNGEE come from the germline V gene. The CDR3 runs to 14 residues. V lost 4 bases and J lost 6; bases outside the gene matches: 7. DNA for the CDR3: TGTGCCAGCAGCAACCGGGACAGGGGCAGCGAGCAGTACTTC. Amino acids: CASSNRDRGSEQYF.

The CDR3 coding sequence is TGTGCCAGCTCACCACCGGGGGCCCACTCGGGGGGCTACGAGCAGTACTTC. Translation gives CASSPPGAHSGGYEQYF. The chain links TRBV18 to TRBJ2-7; weak D call: TRBD2 (7 bases). This CDR3 has 17 amino acids. V gave up 0 bases and J gave up 3 bases, with 18 bases separating them. From germline, CDR1 is KGHSH and CDR2 LQKENI.

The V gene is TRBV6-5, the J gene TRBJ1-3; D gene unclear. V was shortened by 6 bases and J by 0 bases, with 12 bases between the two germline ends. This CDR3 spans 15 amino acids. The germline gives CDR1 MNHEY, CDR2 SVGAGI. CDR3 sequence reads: CASSLDPNSGNTIYF. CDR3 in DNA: TGTGCCAGCAGCCTTGACCCGAACTCTGGAAACACCATATATTTT.

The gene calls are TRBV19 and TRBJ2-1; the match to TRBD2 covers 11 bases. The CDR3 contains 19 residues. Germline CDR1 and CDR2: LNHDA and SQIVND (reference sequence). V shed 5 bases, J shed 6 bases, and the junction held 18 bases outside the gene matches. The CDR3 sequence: CASSPRPGLAEQRFNEQFF. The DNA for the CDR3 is TGTGCCAGTAGTCCCCGACCGGGACTAGCGGAACAGAGGTTCAATGAGCAGTTCTTC.

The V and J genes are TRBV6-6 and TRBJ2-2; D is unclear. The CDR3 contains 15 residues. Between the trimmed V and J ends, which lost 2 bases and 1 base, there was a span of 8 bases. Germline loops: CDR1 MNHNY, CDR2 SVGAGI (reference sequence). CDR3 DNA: TGTGCCAGCAGTTACAGGCAGATGAACACCGGGGAGCTGTTTTTT. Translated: CASSYRQMNTGELFF.

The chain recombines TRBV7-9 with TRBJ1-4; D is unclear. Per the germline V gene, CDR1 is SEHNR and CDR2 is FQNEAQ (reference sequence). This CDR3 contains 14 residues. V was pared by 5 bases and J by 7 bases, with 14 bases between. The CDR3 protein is CASSQRGAVEKLFF. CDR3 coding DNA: TGTGCCAGCAGCCAGCGGGGTGCGGTTGAAAAACTGTTTTTT.

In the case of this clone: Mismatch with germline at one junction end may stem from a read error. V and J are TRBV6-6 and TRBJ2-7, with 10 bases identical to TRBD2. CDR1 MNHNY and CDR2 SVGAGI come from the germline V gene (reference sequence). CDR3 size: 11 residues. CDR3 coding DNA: TGTGCCAGCAGGGCACTAGCGGGAATCCACTTC. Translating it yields CASRALAGIHF.

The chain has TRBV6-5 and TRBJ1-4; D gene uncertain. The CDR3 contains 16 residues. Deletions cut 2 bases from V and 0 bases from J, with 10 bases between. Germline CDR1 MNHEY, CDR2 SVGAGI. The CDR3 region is CASSYGWPATNEKLFF. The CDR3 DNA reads TGTGCCAGCAGTTACGGGTGGCCTGCAACTAATGAAAAACTGTTTTTT.

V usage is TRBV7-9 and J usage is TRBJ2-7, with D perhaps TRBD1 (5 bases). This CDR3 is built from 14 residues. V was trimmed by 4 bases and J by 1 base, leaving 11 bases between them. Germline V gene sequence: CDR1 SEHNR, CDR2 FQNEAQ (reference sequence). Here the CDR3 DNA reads TGTGCCAGCAGCTCTCAGGGTAATTCCTACGAGCAGTACTTC. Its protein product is CASSSQGNSYEQYF.

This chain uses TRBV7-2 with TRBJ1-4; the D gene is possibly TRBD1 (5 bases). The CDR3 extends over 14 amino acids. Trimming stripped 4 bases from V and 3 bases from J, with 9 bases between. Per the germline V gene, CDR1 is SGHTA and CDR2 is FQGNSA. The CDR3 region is CASSSGIPNEKLFF. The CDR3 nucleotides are TGTGCCAGCAGCTCAGGGATACCTAATGAAAAACTGTTTTTT.

The CDR3: CASSLGGGPGETQYF. In DNA form, the CDR3 reads TGTGCCAGCAGCTTAGGGGGAGGGCCAGGGGAGACCCAGTACTTC. The chain uses TRBV7-7 and TRBJ2-5; 7 bases map to TRBD2. The CDR3 contains 15 residues. J was trimmed by 5 bases and V by 1 base; bases with no gene match: 7. Germline V gene sequence: CDR1 SSHAT, CDR2 FNYEAQ (reference sequence).

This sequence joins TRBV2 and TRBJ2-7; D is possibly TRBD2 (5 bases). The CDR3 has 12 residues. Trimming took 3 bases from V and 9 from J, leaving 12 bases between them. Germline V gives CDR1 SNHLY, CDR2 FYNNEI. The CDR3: CASSERAWGQYF. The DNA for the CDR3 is TGTGCCAGCAGTGAGAGGGCGTGGGGGCAGTACTTC.

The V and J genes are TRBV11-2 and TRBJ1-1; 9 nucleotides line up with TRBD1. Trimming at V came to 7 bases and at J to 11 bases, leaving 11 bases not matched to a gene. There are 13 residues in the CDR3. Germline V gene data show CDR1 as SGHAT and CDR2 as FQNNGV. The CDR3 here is CASTSGTGTGAFF. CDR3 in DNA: TGTGCCAGCACCTCCGGGACAGGGACCGGGGCTTTCTTT.